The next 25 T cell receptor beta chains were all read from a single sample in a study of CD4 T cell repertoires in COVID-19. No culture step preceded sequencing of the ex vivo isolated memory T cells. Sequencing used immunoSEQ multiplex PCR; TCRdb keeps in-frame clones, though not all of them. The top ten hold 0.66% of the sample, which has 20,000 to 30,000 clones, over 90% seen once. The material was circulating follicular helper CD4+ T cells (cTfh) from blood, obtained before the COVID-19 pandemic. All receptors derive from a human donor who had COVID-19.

As DNA, the CDR3 is TGTGCCAGCAGTGGCACAGGGGGCTCGGGGACTGAAGCTTTCTTT. This sequence encodes CASSGTGGSGTEAFF. This chain links TRBV2 with TRBJ1-1; 9 bases match TRBD1. The CDR3 covers 15 residues. J was trimmed by 5 bases and V by 4 bases; bases with no gene match: 8. The germline gives CDR1 SNHLY, CDR2 FYNNEI.

As DNA, the CDR3 is TGTGCCAGCAGCGTAGTGGGGACTAGCGGATTCAATGAGCAGTTCTTC. As protein: CASSVVGTSGFNEQFF. The V and J genes are TRBV9 and TRBJ2-1; 11 nucleotides agree with TRBD2. From germline, CDR1 is SGDLS and CDR2 YYNGEE. V dropped 0 bases and J dropped 6; count of bases not matched to a gene: 5. CDR3 length: 16 residues.

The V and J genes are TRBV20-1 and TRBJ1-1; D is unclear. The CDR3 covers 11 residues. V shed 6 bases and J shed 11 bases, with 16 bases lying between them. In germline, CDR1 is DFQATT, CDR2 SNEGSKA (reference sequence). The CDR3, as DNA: TGCAGTGCCACAAGACCAAAGAGGGCTTTCTTT. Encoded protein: CSATRPKRAFF.

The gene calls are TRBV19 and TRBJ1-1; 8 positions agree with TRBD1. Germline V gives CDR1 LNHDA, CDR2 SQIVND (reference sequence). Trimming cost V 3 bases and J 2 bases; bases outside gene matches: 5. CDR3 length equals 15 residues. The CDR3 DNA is TGTGCCAGTAGTATCGGACAGGGAGGTAACACTGAAGCTTTCTTT. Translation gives CASSIGQGGNTEAFF.

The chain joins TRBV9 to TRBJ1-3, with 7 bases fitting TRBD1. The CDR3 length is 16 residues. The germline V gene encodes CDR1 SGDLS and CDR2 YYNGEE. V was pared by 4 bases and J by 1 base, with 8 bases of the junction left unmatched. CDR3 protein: CASSLRDRVSGNTIYF. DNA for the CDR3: TGTGCCAGCAGCCTCAGAGACAGGGTGTCTGGAAACACCATATATTTT.

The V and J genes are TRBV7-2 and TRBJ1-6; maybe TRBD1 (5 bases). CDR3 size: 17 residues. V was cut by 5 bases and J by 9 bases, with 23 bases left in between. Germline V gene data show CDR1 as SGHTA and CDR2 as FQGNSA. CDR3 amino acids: CASSPQGVGGFGSPLHF. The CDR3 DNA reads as TGTGCCAGCAGCCCGCAGGGAGTTGGGGGGTTCGGTTCACCCCTCCACTTT.

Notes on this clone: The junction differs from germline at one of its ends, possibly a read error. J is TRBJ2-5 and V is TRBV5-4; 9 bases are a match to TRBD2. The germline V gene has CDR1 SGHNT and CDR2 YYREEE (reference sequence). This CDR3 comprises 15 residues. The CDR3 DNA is TGTGCCAGCAGCGCGGGACTAGCAGTAAGAGAGGCCCAGTACTTC. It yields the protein CASSAGLAVREAQYF.

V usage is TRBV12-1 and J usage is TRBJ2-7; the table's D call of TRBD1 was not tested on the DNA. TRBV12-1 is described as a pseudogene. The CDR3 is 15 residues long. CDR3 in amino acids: CASSLGRQGTYEQYF. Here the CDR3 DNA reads TGTGCCAGCAGCCTAGGGCGCCAGGGGACGTACGAGCAGTACTTC.

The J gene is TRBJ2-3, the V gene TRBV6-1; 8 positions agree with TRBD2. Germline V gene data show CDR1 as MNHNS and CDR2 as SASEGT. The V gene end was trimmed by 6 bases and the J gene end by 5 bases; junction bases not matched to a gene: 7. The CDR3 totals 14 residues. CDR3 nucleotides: TGTGCCAGCAGGATAGCGGGAAAAGTAGATACGCAGTATTTT. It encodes CASRIAGKVDTQYF.

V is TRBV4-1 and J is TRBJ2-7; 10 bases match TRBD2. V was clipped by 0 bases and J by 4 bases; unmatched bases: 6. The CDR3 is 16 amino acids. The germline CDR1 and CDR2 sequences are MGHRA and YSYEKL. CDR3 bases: TGCGCCAGCAGCCAAGATTGGCTAGCGGGGGTGTACGAGCAGTACTTC. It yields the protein CASSQDWLAGVYEQYF.

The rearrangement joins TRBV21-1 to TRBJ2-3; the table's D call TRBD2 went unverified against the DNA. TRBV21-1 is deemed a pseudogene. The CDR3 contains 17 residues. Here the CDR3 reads CASSPHGVSGSPYTQYF. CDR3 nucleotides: TGTGCCAGCAGCCCCCACGGCGTTAGCGGGAGCCCCTATACGCAGTATTTT.

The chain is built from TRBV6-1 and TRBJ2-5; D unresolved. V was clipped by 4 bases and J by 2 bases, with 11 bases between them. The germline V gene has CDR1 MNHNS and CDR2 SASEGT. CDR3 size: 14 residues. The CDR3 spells CASSATLPQETQYF. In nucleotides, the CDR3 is TGTGCCAGCAGTGCGACTCTTCCGCAAGAGACCCAGTACTTC.

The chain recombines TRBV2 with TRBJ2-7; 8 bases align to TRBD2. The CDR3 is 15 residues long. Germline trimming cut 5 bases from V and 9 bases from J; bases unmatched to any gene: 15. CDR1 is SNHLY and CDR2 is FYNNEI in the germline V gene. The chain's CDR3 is CASSRGAGARVGQYF. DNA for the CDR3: TGTGCCAGCAGTAGGGGAGCGGGAGCGAGGGTCGGGCAGTACTTC.

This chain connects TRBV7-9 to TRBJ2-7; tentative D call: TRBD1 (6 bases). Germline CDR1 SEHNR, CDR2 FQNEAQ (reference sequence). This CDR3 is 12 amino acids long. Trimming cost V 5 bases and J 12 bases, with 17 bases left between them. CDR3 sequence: CASSPGTRDPYF. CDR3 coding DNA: TGTGCCAGCAGCCCCGGGACAAGGGATCCGTACTTC.

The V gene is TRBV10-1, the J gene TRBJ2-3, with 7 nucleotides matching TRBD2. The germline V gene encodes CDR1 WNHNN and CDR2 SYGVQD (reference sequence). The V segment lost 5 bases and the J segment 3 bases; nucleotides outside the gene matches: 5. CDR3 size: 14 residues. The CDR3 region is CASSTISGTDTQYF. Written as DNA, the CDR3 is TGCGCCAGCAGTACTATTAGCGGGACAGATACGCAGTATTTT.

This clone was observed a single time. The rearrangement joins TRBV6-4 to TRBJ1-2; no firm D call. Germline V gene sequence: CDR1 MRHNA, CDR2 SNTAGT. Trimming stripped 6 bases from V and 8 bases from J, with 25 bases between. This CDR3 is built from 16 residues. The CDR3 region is CASSDQPTASLRGYTF. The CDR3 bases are TGTGCCAGCAGCGATCAACCAACCGCCTCGTTACGGGGCTACACCTTC.

CDR3 coding DNA: TGTGCCAGCAGCGGACAGGGCGAAGCGGGCACAGATACGCAGTATTTT. This gives the protein CASSGQGEAGTDTQYF. The chain is built from TRBV6-6 and TRBJ2-3; 8 bases align to TRBD1. There are 16 residues in the CDR3. The germline V gene encodes CDR1 MNHNY and CDR2 SVGAGI (reference sequence). Losses at the gene ends were 6 bases for V and 1 base for J; bases not matched to a gene: 9.

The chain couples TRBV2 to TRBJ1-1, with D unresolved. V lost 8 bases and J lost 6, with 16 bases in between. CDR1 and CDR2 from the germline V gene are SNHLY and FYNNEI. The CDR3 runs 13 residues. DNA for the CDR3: TGTGCCAGCGGTAGACTCACGTCCGCTGAAGCTTTCTTT. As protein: CASGRLTSAEAFF.

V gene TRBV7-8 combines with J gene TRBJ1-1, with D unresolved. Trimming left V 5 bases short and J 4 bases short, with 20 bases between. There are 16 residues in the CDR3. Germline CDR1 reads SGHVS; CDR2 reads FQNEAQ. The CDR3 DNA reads TGTGCCAGCAGCCCCCCCAGCACGAGGCGTGGCACTGAAGCTTTCTTT. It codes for CASSPPSTRRGTEAFF.

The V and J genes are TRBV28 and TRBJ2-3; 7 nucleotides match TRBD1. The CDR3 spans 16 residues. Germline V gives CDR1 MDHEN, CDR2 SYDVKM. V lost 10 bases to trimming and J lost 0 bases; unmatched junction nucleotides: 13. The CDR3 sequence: CATTMNRGLSTDTQYF. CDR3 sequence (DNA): TGTGCCACCACGATGAACAGGGGTCTTAGCACAGATACGCAGTATTTT.

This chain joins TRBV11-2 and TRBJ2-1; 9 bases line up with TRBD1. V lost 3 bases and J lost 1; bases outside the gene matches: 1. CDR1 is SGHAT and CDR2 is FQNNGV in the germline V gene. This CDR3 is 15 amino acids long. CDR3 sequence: CASSLGQGSYNEQFF. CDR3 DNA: TGTGCCAGCAGCTTGGGACAGGGATCCTACAATGAGCAGTTCTTC.

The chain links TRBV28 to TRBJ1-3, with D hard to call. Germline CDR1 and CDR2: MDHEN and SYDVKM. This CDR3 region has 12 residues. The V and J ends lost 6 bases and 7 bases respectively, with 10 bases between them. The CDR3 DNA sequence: TGTGCCAGCAGCCTACGTACGAACACCATATATTTT. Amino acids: CASSLRTNTIYF. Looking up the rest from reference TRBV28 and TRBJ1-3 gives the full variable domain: DVKVTQSSRYLVKRTGEKVFLECVQDMDHENMFWYRQDPGLGLRLIYFSYDVKMKEKGDIPEGYSVSREKKERFSLILESASTNQTSMYLCASSLRTNTIYFGEGSWLTVV.

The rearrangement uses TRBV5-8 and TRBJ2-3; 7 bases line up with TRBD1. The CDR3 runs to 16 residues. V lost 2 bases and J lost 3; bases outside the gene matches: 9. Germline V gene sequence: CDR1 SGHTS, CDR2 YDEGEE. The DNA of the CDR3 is TGTGCCAGCAGCTTTGAACAGGGGTTGGGGACAGATACGCAGTATTTT. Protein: CASSFEQGLGTDTQYF.

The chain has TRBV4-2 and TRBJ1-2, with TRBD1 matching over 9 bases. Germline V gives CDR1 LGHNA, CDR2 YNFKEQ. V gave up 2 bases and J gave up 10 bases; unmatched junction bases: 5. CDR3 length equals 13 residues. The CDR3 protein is CASSQSTGGDYTF. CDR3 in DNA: TGTGCCAGCAGCCAAAGCACAGGGGGCGACTACACCTTC.

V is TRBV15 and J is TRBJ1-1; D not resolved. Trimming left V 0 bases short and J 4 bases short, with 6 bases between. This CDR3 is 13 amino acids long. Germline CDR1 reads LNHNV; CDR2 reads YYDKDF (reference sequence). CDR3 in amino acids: CATSRDLSTEAFF. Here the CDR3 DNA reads TGTGCCACCAGCAGAGATCTCAGCACTGAAGCTTTCTTT. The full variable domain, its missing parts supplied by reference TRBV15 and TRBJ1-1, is DAMVIQNPRYQVTQFGKPVTLSCSQTLNHNVMYWYQQKSSQAPKLLFHYYDKDFNNEADTPDNFQSRRPNTSFCFLDIRSPGLGDTAMYLCATSRDLSTEAFFGQGTRLTVV.